The 24 T cell receptor beta chains presented below share a single source sample, sequenced in a study of a mutant IDH1 vaccine in newly diagnosed glioma. Some clones are missing from TCRdb's copy, which holds only in-frame ones; the method was immunoSEQ multiplex PCR. The sample holds around 40,000 clones; 65% to 85% are singletons and the top ten take around 2.2%. No antigen has been assigned to these receptors. Time point reported: week 11, during vaccination. Vaccination used 300 ug of mutant IDH1 20-mer peptide per dose, with topical imiquimod. The specimen was PBMCs, collected from a glioma patient whose treatment included an IDH1 peptide vaccine. The receptors shown here come from a man aged 40-49 years with glioma.

The genes are TRBV19 and TRBJ2-5; 11 nucleotides align to TRBD2. Germline CDR1 and CDR2: LNHDA and SQIVND (reference sequence). This CDR3 region has 14 residues. After removal of 5 bases from V and 4 bases from J, the junction contained 3 bases not matched to a gene. CDR3 loop: CASSLAGGRETQYF. In DNA form, the CDR3 reads TGTGCCAGTAGTCTAGCGGGAGGTCGAGAGACCCAGTACTTC.

Here the CDR3 DNA reads TGCGCCAGCAGCTCAGGATGGCTCCCCAGGACTGAAGCTTTCTTT. This encodes CASSSGWLPRTEAFF. The gene calls are TRBV5-1 and TRBJ1-1; D remains ambiguous. The ends were cut back, 3 bases at V and 5 bases at J, with 17 bases in the middle. This CDR3 region has 15 residues. Per germline, CDR1 SGHRS and CDR2 YFSETQ.

This clone came up a few times. The rearrangement joins TRBV4-3 to TRBJ1-5; D not certain. The CDR3 is 15 amino acids. Trimming took 1 base from V and 1 from J, leaving 8 bases between them. Germline-derived CDR1 and CDR2 are LGHNA and YSLEER. This chain's CDR3 is CASSQAYMSNQPQHF. The CDR3 nucleotides read TGCGCCAGCAGCCAAGCATACATGAGCAATCAGCCCCAGCATTTT.

This clone was counted a single time. V is TRBV28 and J is TRBJ1-5; D is unresolved. The CDR3 is made up of 14 amino acids. Germline V CDR1 and CDR2: MDHEN, SYDVKM. V gave up 3 bases and J gave up 5 bases, with 11 bases separating them. The CDR3 sequence: CASSFGQVYQPQHF. The CDR3 bases are TGTGCCAGCAGTTTTGGGCAGGTCTATCAGCCCCAGCATTTT.

The chain couples TRBV25-1 to TRBJ2-7; unclear D gene. The length of the CDR3 is 12 residues. The ends were cut back, 2 bases at V and 10 bases at J, with 12 bases in the middle. Germline V CDR1 and CDR2: MGHDK, SYGVNS. The CDR3, as DNA: TGTGCCAGCAGTGAAGTGGGTTGGGAACAGTACTTC. It is translated as CASSEVGWEQYF.

The chain uses TRBV5-1 and TRBJ1-1; D may be TRBD1 (5 bases). The CDR3 runs 13 residues. With 4 bases removed from V and 1 base from J, the gap between germline ends came to 8 bases. Germline CDR1 SGHRS, CDR2 YFSETQ. The DNA for the CDR3 is TGCGCCAGCAGCCCCAGGGAGAACACTGAAGCTTTCTTT. Encoded protein: CASSPRENTEAFF.

The CDR3 region is CASSQDIPGYEQYF. CDR3 in DNA: TGCGCCAGCAGCCAAGATATACCTGGCTACGAGCAGTACTTC. V usage is TRBV4-3 and J usage is TRBJ2-7; D ambiguous. The CDR3 is 14 residues long. Germline V gene sequence: CDR1 LGHNA, CDR2 YSLEER. V was shortened by 0 bases and J by 3 bases, with 9 bases between the two germline ends.

CDR3 amino acids: CASSSREKETQYF. The CDR3 DNA is TGTGCCAGCAGTAGCAGGGAAAAAGAGACCCAGTACTTC. The J gene is TRBJ2-5, the V gene TRBV6-1; D perhaps matches TRBD1 (5 bases). CDR3 size: 13 residues. V shed 5 bases and J shed 3 bases, with 10 bases lying between them. Germline-derived CDR1 and CDR2 are MNHNS and SASEGT.

V gene TRBV6-1 combines with J gene TRBJ1-2, with unresolved D. V was shortened by 1 base and J by 7 bases, with 13 bases between the two germline ends. CDR1 and CDR2 (germline): MNHNS, SASEGT. CDR3 length: 14 residues. CDR3 loop: CASSEVEIIGGYTF. The CDR3 DNA reads as TGTGCCAGCAGTGAAGTTGAGATAATCGGTGGCTACACCTTC.

The chain recombines TRBV11-2 with TRBJ2-2; D is unresolved. Germline loops: CDR1 SGHAT, CDR2 FQNNGV. The CDR3 runs to 15 residues. V lost 5 bases and J lost 0, with 10 bases in between. Written as DNA, the CDR3 is TGTGCCAGCAGCCCTCTGAGTGCGAACACCGGGGAGCTGTTTTTT. Protein: CASSPLSANTGELFF.

CDR3 nucleotides: TGTGCCAGCATGATGGGCCTGCCGGGGAATGAGCAGTTCTTC. Amino acid sequence: CASMMGLPGNEQFF. The chain carries TRBV7-2 and TRBJ2-1; perhaps TRBD2 as D (5 bases). This CDR3 has 14 residues. The V end lost 7 bases, the J end lost 7 bases, and 17 bases lay between the germline ends. Looked up from germline, CDR1 is SGHTA and CDR2 is FQGNSA.

The rearrangement joins TRBV29-1 to TRBJ1-1; tentatively, D is TRBD1 (5 bases). This CDR3 is built from 13 residues. The V and J ends lost 4 bases and 5 bases respectively, with 14 bases between them. Germline V gives CDR1 SQVTM, CDR2 ANQGSEA. In DNA, the CDR3 is TGCAGCGTTGCGGTGCAGGGAGGAACTGAAGCTTTCTTT. Its protein is CSVAVQGGTEAFF.

CDR3 amino acids: CASSQPLPSTDTQYF. The CDR3 bases are TGTGCCAGCAGCCAACCCCTCCCCAGCACAGATACGCAGTATTTT. This chain joins TRBV4-2 and TRBJ2-3, with no clear D. Germline V gives CDR1 LGHNA, CDR2 YNFKEQ. The CDR3 has 15 amino acids. V lost 2 bases and J lost 0, with 9 bases in between.

The V gene is TRBV28, the J gene TRBJ1-4, with a weak D call TRBD1 (6 bases). The CDR3 runs 13 residues. Germline V gene data show CDR1 as MDHEN and CDR2 as SYDVKM. Deletions cut 7 bases from V and 8 bases from J, with 14 bases between. CDR3 DNA sequence: TGTGCCAGCAAGGGGGGCGTAAACGAAAAACTGTTTTTT. Translation: CASKGGVNEKLFF.

The V call is TRBV7-8, the J call TRBJ2-3; 10 bases match TRBD1. Germline V lookup: CDR1 SGHVS, CDR2 FQNEAQ. There are 16 residues in the CDR3. Trimming removed 1 base from V and 6 bases from J; junction bases left unmatched: 7. The CDR3 loop reads CASSLGTGGGGDTQYF. CDR3 DNA sequence: TGTGCCAGCAGCTTAGGGACAGGGGGGGGAGGTGATACGCAGTATTTT.

This clone was counted only a few times. This rearrangement joins TRBV7-2 to TRBJ2-2; no firm D call. The CDR3 spans 13 residues. Germline CDR1 is SGHTA and CDR2 is FQGNSA. The germline V and J ends were trimmed by 0 bases and 5 bases, with 4 bases remaining between them. The CDR3 region has the DNA TGTGCCAGCAGCTTAGCACGGACCGGGGAGCTGTTTTTT. It codes for CASSLARTGELFF.

This chain links TRBV7-9 with TRBJ1-4; D possibly corresponds to TRBD1 (5 bases). This CDR3 is built from 15 residues. Between the trimmed V and J ends, which lost 5 bases and 3 bases, there was a span of 13 bases. Germline CDR1 and CDR2: SEHNR and FQNEAQ (reference sequence). CDR3: CASSRFGGSNEKLFF. The DNA of the CDR3 is TGTGCCAGCAGCCGGTTCGGGGGATCTAATGAAAAACTGTTTTTT.

J is TRBJ2-1 and V is TRBV4-1; 9 nucleotides match TRBD2. Trimming cost V 10 bases and J 9 bases; bases outside gene matches: 16. The germline CDR1 and CDR2 sequences are MGHRA and YSYEKL. CDR3 length: 15 amino acids. CDR3 residues: CATTKEAGGPSEQFF. CDR3 bases: TGCGCCACAACAAAGGAGGCGGGAGGGCCGAGTGAGCAGTTCTTC.

The V and J genes are TRBV29-1 and TRBJ2-5; D is perhaps TRBD2 (5 bases). V lost 2 bases, J lost 4 bases, and 20 bases lay in between. Germline values: CDR1 SQVTM, CDR2 ANQGSEA. There are 16 residues in the CDR3. The CDR3: CSVEPARAEKGETQYF. The CDR3 DNA reads as TGCAGCGTTGAACCTGCACGAGCGGAGAAGGGAGAGACCCAGTACTTC.

This clone is a singleton in its sample. The chain has TRBV15 and TRBJ2-7; D might be TRBD1 (5 bases). CDR3 length: 17 amino acids. In germline, CDR1 is LNHNV, CDR2 YYDKDF (reference sequence). Deletions cut 0 bases from V and 0 bases from J, with 15 bases between. CDR3 region: CATSRDLGQPSSYEQYF. The CDR3 bases are TGTGCCACCAGCAGAGACCTGGGGCAGCCGAGCTCCTACGAGCAGTACTTC. Drawing the rest from reference TRBV15 and TRBJ2-7, the complete variable domain is DAMVIQNPRYQVTQFGKPVTLSCSQTLNHNVMYWYQQKSSQAPKLLFHYYDKDFNNEADTPDNFQSRRPNTSFCFLDIRSPGLGDTAMYLCATSRDLGQPSSYEQYFGPGTRLTVT.

J is TRBJ2-1 and V is TRBV7-9, with D unclear. CDR1 and CDR2 from the germline V gene are SEHNR and FQNEAQ (reference sequence). CDR3 length equals 14 residues. With 1 base removed from V and 6 bases from J, the gap between germline ends came to 10 bases. The chain's CDR3 is CASSLENSGNEQFF. The CDR3 DNA sequence: TGTGCCAGCAGCTTAGAAAACTCGGGCAATGAGCAGTTCTTC. Drawing the rest from reference TRBV7-9 and TRBJ2-1, the complete variable domain is DTGVSQNPRHKITKRGQNVTFRCDPISEHNRLYWYRQTLGQGPEFLTYFQNEAQLEKSRLLSDRFSAERPKGSFSTLEIQRTEQGDSAMYLCASSLENSGNEQFFGPGTRLTVL.

The rearrangement links TRBV6-1 to TRBJ1-4, with D unresolved. Trimming left V 5 bases short and J 6 bases short, with 10 bases between. Germline assignment: CDR1 MNHNS and CDR2 SASEGT. The CDR3 has 13 amino acids. CDR3 sequence: CASSRRHYEKLFF. In nucleotides, the CDR3 is TGTGCCAGCAGTCGCAGGCACTATGAAAAACTGTTTTTT.

The chain combines TRBV6-5 with TRBJ2-4; the D gene is possibly TRBD1 (7 bases). V shed 6 bases and J shed 5 bases, with 17 bases lying between them. The CDR3 spans 15 residues. Germline assignment: CDR1 MNHEY and CDR2 SVGAGI. The CDR3 here is CASSDWTRGENIQYF. The CDR3 DNA reads TGTGCCAGCAGCGACTGGACCAGGGGGGAAAACATTCAGTACTTC.

The chain has TRBV11-2 and TRBJ2-2; 9 bases match TRBD2. Germline values: CDR1 SGHAT, CDR2 FQNNGV. The CDR3 is made up of 16 amino acids. Trimming at V came to 2 bases and at J to 7 bases, leaving 8 bases not matched to a gene. This CDR3 is CASSLWISGSVGELFF. CDR3 coding DNA: TGTGCCAGCAGCTTATGGATTAGCGGGAGTGTCGGGGAGCTGTTTTTT.